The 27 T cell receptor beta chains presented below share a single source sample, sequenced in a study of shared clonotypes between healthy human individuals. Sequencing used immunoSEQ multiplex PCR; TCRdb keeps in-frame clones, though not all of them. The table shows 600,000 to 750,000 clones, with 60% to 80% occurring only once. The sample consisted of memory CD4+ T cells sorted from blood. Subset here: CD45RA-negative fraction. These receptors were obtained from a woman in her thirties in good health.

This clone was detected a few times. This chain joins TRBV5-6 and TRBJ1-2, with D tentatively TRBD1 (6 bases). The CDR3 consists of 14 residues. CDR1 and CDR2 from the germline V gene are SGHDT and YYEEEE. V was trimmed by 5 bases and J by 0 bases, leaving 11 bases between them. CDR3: CASSSGTPNYGYTF. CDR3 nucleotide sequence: TGTGCCAGCAGTTCGGGGACACCTAACTATGGCTACACCTTC.

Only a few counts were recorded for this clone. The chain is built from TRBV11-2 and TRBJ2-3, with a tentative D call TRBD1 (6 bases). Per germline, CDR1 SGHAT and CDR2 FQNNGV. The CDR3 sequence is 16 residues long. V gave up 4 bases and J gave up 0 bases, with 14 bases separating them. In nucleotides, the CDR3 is TGTGCCAGCAGCTCTTTGGCGGACAGTAGCACAGATACGCAGTATTTT. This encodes CASSSLADSSTDTQYF.

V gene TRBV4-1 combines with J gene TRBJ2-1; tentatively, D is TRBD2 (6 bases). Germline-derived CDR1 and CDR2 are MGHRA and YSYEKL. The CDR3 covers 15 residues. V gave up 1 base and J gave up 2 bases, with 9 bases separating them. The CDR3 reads CASSQGGTPYNEQFF. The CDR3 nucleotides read TGCGCCAGCAGCCAAGGAGGGACTCCCTACAATGAGCAGTTCTTC.

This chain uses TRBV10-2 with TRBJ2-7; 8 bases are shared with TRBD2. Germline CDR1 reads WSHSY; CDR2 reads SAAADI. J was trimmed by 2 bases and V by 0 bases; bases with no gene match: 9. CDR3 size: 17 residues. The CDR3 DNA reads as TGCGCCAGCAGTGAGTCGACTCTGGCGGGAGGACCCTACGAGCAGTACTTC. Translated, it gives CASSESTLAGGPYEQYF.

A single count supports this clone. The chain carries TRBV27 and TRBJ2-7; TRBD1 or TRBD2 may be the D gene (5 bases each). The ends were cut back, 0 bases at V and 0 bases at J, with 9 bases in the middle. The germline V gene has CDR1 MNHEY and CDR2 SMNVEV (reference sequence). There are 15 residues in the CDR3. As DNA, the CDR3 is TGTGCCAGCAGTTTATCGAGGGGCAGCTCCTACGAGCAGTACTTC. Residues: CASSLSRGSSYEQYF.

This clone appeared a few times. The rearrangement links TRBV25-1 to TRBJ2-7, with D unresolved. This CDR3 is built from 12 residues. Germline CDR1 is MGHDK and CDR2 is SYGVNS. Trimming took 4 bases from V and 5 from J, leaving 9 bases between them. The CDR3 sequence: CASSGPSDEQYF. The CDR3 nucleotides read TGTGCCAGCAGTGGCCCCTCGGACGAGCAGTACTTC.

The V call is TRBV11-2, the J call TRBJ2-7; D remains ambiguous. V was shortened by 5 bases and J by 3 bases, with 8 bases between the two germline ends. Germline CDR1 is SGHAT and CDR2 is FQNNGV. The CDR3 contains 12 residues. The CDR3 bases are TGTGCCAGCAGCCCCCCTCGCTACGAGCAGTACTTC. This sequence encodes CASSPPRYEQYF.

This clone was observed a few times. This CDR3 is CASSLNSAGRTLQETQYF. In DNA, the CDR3 is TGTGCCAGCAGTTTAAACTCAGCGGGCCGAACCCTCCAAGAGACCCAGTACTTC. This chain connects TRBV27 to TRBJ2-5; D might be TRBD2 (6 bases). CDR3 length: 18 residues. CDR1 MNHEY and CDR2 SMNVEV come from the germline V gene (reference sequence). The V end lost 2 bases, the J end lost 1 base, and 20 bases lay between the germline ends.

CDR3 region: CASSSGQGVSYEQYF. DNA of the CDR3: TGTGCCAGCAGTTCCGGACAGGGGGTCAGCTACGAGCAGTACTTC. The V and J genes are TRBV27 and TRBJ2-7, with 10 bases lining up with TRBD1. This CDR3 comprises 15 residues. With 4 bases clipped from V and 3 bases from J, the junction kept 6 bases outside the gene matches. Germline V gene data show CDR1 as MNHEY and CDR2 as SMNVEV (reference sequence).

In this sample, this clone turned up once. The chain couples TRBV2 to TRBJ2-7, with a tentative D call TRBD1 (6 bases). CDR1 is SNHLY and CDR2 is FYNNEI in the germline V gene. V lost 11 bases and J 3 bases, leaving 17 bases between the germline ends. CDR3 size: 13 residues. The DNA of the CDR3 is TGTGCCCCCAAGGGGGAACTTTACTACGAGCAGTACTTC. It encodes CAPKGELYYEQYF.

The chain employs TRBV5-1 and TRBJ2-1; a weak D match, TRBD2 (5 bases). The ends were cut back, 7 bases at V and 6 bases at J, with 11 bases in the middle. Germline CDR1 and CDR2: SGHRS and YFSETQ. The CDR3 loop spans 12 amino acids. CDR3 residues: CASGESGNEQFF. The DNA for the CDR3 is TGCGCCAGCGGGGAGAGCGGCAATGAGCAGTTCTTC.

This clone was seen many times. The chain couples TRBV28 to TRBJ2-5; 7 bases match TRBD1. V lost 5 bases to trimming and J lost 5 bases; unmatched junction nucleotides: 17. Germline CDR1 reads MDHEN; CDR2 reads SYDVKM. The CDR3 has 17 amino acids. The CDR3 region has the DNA TGTGCCAGCAGTGAAACTAAGACAGGGCGTTCGTGGGAGACCCAGTACTTC. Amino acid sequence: CASSETKTGRSWETQYF.

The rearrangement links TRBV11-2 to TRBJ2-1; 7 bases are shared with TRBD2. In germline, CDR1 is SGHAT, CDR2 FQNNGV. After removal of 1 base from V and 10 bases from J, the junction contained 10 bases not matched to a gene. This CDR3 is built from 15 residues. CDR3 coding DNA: TGTGCCAGCAGCTTAGCTAGCGGAGCCAGTGAGGAGCAGTTCTTC. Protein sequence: CASSLASGASEEQFF.

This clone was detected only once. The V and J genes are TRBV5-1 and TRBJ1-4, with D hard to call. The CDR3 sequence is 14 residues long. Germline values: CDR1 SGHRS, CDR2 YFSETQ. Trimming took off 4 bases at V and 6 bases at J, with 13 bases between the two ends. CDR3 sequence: CASSTGLMDEKLFF. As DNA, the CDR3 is TGCGCCAGCAGCACGGGCCTTATGGATGAAAAACTGTTTTTT. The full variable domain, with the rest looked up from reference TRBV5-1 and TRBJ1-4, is KAGVTQTPRYLIKTRGQQVTLSCSPISGHRSVSWYQQTPGQGLQFLFEYFSETQRNKGNFPGRFSGRQFSNSRSEMNVSTLELGDSALYLCASSTGLMDEKLFFGSGTQLSVL.

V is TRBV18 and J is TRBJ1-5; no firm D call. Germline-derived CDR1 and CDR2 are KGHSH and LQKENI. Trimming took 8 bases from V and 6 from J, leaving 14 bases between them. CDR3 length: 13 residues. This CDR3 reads CASGEELGQPQHF. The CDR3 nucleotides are TGTGCCAGCGGAGAGGAATTAGGTCAGCCCCAGCATTTT.

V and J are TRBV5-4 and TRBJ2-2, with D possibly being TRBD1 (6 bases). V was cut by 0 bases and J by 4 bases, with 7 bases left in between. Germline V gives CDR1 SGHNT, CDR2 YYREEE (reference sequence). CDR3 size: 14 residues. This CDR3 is CASSLDRATGELFF. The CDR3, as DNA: TGTGCCAGCAGCTTGGACAGGGCCACCGGGGAGCTGTTTTTT.

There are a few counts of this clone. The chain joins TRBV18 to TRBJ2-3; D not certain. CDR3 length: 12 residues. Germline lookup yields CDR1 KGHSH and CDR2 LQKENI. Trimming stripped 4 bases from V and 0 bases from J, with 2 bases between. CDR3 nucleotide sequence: TGTGCCAGCTCACAGAGCACAGATACGCAGTATTTT. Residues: CASSQSTDTQYF.

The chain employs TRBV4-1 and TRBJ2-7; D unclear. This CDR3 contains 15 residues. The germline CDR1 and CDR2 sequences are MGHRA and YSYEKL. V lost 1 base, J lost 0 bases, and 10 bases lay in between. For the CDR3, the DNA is TGCGCCAGCAGCCAAGGATGGACGGACTCCTACGAGCAGTACTTC. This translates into CASSQGWTDSYEQYF.

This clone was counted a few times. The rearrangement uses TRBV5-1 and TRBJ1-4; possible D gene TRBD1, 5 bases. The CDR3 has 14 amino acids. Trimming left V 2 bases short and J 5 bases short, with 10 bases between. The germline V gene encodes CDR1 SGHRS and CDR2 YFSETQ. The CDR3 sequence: CASSLGEMNEKLFF. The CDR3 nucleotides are TGCGCCAGCAGCTTAGGGGAAATGAATGAAAAACTGTTTTTT. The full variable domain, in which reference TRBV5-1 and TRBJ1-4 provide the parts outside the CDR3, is KAGVTQTPRYLIKTRGQQVTLSCSPISGHRSVSWYQQTPGQGLQFLFEYFSETQRNKGNFPGRFSGRQFSNSRSEMNVSTLELGDSALYLCASSLGEMNEKLFFGSGTQLSVL.

CDR3: CASLQANNEQFF. The CDR3 bases are TGTGCCAGTTTACAGGCAAACAATGAGCAGTTCTTC. The chain links TRBV19 to TRBJ2-1, with a weak D call TRBD1 (5 bases). CDR1 is LNHDA and CDR2 is SQIVND in the germline V gene (reference sequence). There are 12 residues in the CDR3. Trimming pared 8 bases from V and 5 bases from J, leaving 10 bases between.

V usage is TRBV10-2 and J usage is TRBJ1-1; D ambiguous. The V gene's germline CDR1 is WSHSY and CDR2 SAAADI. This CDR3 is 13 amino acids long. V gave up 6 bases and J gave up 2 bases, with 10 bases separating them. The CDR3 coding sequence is TGCGCCAGCAGGCCAAGGAGAAACACTGAAGCTTTCTTT. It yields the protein CASRPRRNTEAFF.

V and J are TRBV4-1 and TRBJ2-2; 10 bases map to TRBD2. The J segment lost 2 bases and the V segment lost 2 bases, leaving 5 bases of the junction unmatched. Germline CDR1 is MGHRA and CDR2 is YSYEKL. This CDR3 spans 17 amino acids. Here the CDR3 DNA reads TGCGCCAGCAGCCAAAGGCTAGCGGGAGTCAACACCGGGGAGCTGTTTTTT. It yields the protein CASSQRLAGVNTGELFF.

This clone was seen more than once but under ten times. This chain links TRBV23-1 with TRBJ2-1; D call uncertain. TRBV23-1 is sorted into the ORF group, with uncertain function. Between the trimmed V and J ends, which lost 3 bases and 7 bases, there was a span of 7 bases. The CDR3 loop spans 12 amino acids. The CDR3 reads CASSHPRNEQFF. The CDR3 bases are TGCGCCAGCAGTCACCCCCGTAATGAGCAGTTCTTC.

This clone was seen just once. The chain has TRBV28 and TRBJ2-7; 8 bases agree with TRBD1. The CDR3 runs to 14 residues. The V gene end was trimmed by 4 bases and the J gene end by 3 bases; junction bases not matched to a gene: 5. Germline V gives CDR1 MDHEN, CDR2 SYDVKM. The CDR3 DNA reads TGTGCCAGCAGTTCGGGACAGGTCTACTACGAGCAGTACTTC. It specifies CASSSGQVYYEQYF. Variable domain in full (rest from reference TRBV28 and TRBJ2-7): DVKVTQSSRYLVKRTGEKVFLECVQDMDHENMFWYRQDPGLGLRLIYFSYDVKMKEKGDIPEGYSVSREKKERFSLILESASTNQTSMYLCASSSGQVYYEQYFGPGTRLTVT.

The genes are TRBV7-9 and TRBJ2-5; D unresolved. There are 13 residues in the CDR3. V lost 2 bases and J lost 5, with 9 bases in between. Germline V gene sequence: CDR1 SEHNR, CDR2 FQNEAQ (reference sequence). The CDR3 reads CASSLMGAETQYF. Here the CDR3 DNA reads TGTGCCAGCAGCTTAATGGGTGCGGAGACCCAGTACTTC. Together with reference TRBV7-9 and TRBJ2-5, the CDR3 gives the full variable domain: DTGVSQNPRHKITKRGQNVTFRCDPISEHNRLYWYRQTLGQGPEFLTYFQNEAQLEKSRLLSDRFSAERPKGSFSTLEIQRTEQGDSAMYLCASSLMGAETQYFGPGTRLLVL.

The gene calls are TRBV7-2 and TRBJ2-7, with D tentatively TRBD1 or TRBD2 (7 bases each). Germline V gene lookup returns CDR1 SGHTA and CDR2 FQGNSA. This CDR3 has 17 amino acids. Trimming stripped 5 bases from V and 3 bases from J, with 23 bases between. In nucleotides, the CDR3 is TGTGCCAGCAGCCTATCGACAGGGAGGGAGGGTGGCTACGAGCAGTACTTC. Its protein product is CASSLSTGREGGYEQYF.

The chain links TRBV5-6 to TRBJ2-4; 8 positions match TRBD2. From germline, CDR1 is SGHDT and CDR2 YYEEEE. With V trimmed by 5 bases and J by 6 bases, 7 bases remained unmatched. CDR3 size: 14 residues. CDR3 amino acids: CASSPAGVVNIQYF. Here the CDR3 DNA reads TGTGCCAGCAGTCCAGCGGGAGTGGTAAACATTCAGTACTTC. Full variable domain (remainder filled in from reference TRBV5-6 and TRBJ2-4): DAGVTQSPTHLIKTRGQQVTLRCSPKSGHDTVSWYQQALGQGPQFIFQYYEEEERQRGNFPDRFSGHQFPNYSSELNVNALLLGDSALYLCASSPAGVVNIQYFGAGTRLSVL.